A single sample gave rise to the 26 T cell receptor beta chains below, sequenced in a study of blood T cell repertoires in COVID-19 (dated by TCRdb to the early 2020s). The receptor library was made with the immunoSEQ multiplex PCR assay. The table comes from immuneACCESS by way of TCRdb, which keeps in-frame sequences with V and J called. Part of the clones is missing from these tables; in studies checked, under half for an unresolved V gene and the rest for unknown reasons. This sample gives almost 250,000 clones in total; approximately 89% of them show up just once. Around 1.7% of the sample belongs to the ten largest clones. Input material: peripheral blood. The receptor set was obtained from a woman aged 55-69 years who had recovered from COVID-19.

This clone occurred a few times. The CDR3 bases are TGTGCCAGCAGTCGGACAGGCAACACAGATACGCAGTATTTT. It specifies CASSRTGNTDTQYF. V is TRBV2 and J is TRBJ2-3; 7 nucleotides agree with TRBD1. The CDR3 length is 14 residues. V lost 5 bases to trimming and J lost 2 bases; unmatched junction nucleotides: 4. CDR1 is SNHLY and CDR2 is FYNNEI in the germline V gene.

The chain joins TRBV2 to TRBJ1-6, with D tentatively TRBD1 (5 bases). The CDR3 consists of 12 residues. Germline V gene sequence: CDR1 SNHLY, CDR2 FYNNEI. The germline V and J ends were trimmed by 6 bases and 6 bases, with 6 bases remaining between them. As DNA, the CDR3 is TGTGCCAGCAGACAGGTTAATTCACCCCTCCACTTT. Translating it yields CASRQVNSPLHF. The full variable domain, rest sourced from reference TRBV2 and TRBJ1-6, is EPEVTQTPSHQVTQMGQEVILRCVPISNHLYFYWYRQILGQKVEFLVSFYNNEISEKSEIFDDQFSVERPDGSNFTLKIRSTKLEDSAMYFCASRQVNSPLHFGNGTRLTVT.

DNA of the CDR3: TGTGCCAGCAGCGTACTGGTAGCGGGGGGTTACAATGAGCAGTTCTTC. Translating it yields CASSVLVAGGYNEQFF. This sequence joins TRBV9 and TRBJ2-1; 10 bases are a match to TRBD2. V gave up 1 base and J gave up 4 bases; unmatched junction bases: 5. In germline, CDR1 is SGDLS, CDR2 YYNGEE. The CDR3 spans 16 residues.

The chain carries TRBV5-1 and TRBJ1-3; maybe TRBD1 (6 bases). The CDR3 consists of 15 residues. Trimming removed 1 base at V and 4 bases at J, with 12 bases between. Germline V gene data show CDR1 as SGHRS and CDR2 as YFSETQ. In nucleotides, the CDR3 is TGCGCCAGCAGCTTGACCCAGGGGACAGGAAACACCATATATTTT. It specifies CASSLTQGTGNTIYF.

This clone was found once. CDR3 amino acids: CASSITGIRQSPLHF. The CDR3 region has the DNA TGTGCCAGCAGTATTACAGGGATTCGGCAATCACCCCTCCACTTT. The rearrangement uses TRBV28 and TRBJ1-6, with D maybe TRBD1 (6 bases). Germline CDR1 and CDR2: MDHEN and SYDVKM. CDR3 length: 15 residues. The ends were cut back, 5 bases at V and 10 bases at J, with 18 bases in the middle.

J is TRBJ2-7 and V is TRBV28; a possible D gene is TRBD1 (6 bases). V was trimmed by 10 bases and J by 2 bases, leaving 18 bases between them. This CDR3 spans 14 amino acids. Germline assignment: CDR1 MDHEN and CDR2 SYDVKM. The CDR3 DNA follows: TGTGCCACCCAACGGGACATCATAACCTACGAGCAGTACTTC. Protein sequence: CATQRDIITYEQYF.

V and J are TRBV13 and TRBJ2-2; D gene ambiguous. The CDR3 length is 14 residues. Deletions cut 1 base from V and 5 bases from J, with 8 bases between. The germline V gene has CDR1 PRHDT and CDR2 FYEKMQ (reference sequence). CDR3: CASSLVWRTGELFF. The CDR3 DNA reads TGTGCCAGCAGCTTAGTTTGGCGGACCGGGGAGCTGTTTTTT.

This clone has a handful of counts. Other nucleotide sequences in the sample specify the same CDR3. The chain carries TRBV7-9 and TRBJ1-5; a weak D match, TRBD1 (6 bases). The ends were cut back, 3 bases at V and 1 base at J, with 7 bases in the middle. The CDR3 is 14 residues long. Germline CDR1 is SEHNR and CDR2 is FQNEAQ (reference sequence). CDR3 in DNA: TGTGCCAGCAGCTTCACAGGGAGCAATCAGCCCCAGCATTTT. Amino acids: CASSFTGSNQPQHF.

In this sample, this clone turned up a few times. This sequence joins TRBV21-1 and TRBJ1-1; the D segment call TRBD1 is taken from the table without a DNA check. TRBV21-1 is reported as a pseudogene. This CDR3 contains 17 residues. The CDR3 loop reads CASSKKLDRVLDTEAFF. The CDR3 nucleotides read TGTGCCAGCAGCAAAAAGTTGGACAGGGTGTTGGACACTGAAGCTTTCTTT.

This clone showed up just once. This chain connects TRBV27 to TRBJ1-5, with 7 bases fitting TRBD1. The CDR3 has 15 residues. Germline V gives CDR1 MNHEY, CDR2 SMNVEV (reference sequence). J gave up 0 bases and V 6 bases, and 5 bases lay outside the gene matches. CDR3 residues: CASSPGTVSNQPQHF. The CDR3 DNA sequence: TGTGCCAGCAGCCCCGGGACAGTTAGCAATCAGCCCCAGCATTTT.

The rearrangement uses TRBV6-1 and TRBJ2-7; perhaps TRBD1 as D (5 bases). V was trimmed by 0 bases and J by 3 bases, leaving 12 bases between them. This CDR3 is built from 15 residues. Per germline, CDR1 MNHNS and CDR2 SASEGT. CDR3 in amino acids: CASSEARQRNYEQYF. DNA for the CDR3: TGTGCCAGCAGTGAAGCCCGACAGAGAAACTACGAGCAGTACTTC.

The sample holds a few counts of this clone. The chain combines TRBV7-3 with TRBJ2-7, with 7 bases fitting TRBD2. The CDR3 contains 16 residues. Trimming at V came to 7 bases and at J to 3 bases, leaving 15 bases not matched to a gene. Germline CDR1 SGHTA, CDR2 FQGTGA. The CDR3 DNA sequence: TGTGCCAGCACTCCGGGGGTCAGCGGGGTAAACTACGAGCAGTACTTC. Amino acids: CASTPGVSGVNYEQYF.

The chain couples TRBV28 to TRBJ1-5; D ambiguous. Germline-derived CDR1 and CDR2 are MDHEN and SYDVKM. The CDR3 extends over 14 amino acids. Trimming left V 3 bases short and J 3 bases short, with 9 bases between. In DNA form, the CDR3 reads TGTGCCAGCAGTTTGGGCCAGCACAATCAGCCCCAGCATTTT. Protein sequence: CASSLGQHNQPQHF. The full variable domain, in which reference TRBV28 and TRBJ1-5 provide the parts outside the CDR3, is DVKVTQSSRYLVKRTGEKVFLECVQDMDHENMFWYRQDPGLGLRLIYFSYDVKMKEKGDIPEGYSVSREKKERFSLILESASTNQTSMYLCASSLGQHNQPQHFGDGTRLSIL.

In its sample, this clone was seen a few times. CDR3 bases: TGTGCCAGCAGTTCTACAGGTTGGGGAAACACCATATATTTT. This codes for CASSSTGWGNTIYF. The rearrangement joins TRBV28 to TRBJ1-3; D is possibly TRBD1 (5 bases). Trimming cost V 4 bases and J 4 bases, with 11 bases left between them. This CDR3 is 14 amino acids long. Germline V gene sequence: CDR1 MDHEN, CDR2 SYDVKM.

There are many counts of this clone. This chain links TRBV18 with TRBJ1-6; maybe TRBD1 (5 bases). The CDR3 loop spans 15 amino acids. Germline V gene lookup returns CDR1 KGHSH and CDR2 LQKENI. Trimming took 0 bases from V and 7 from J, leaving 10 bases between them. The CDR3 sequence: CASSPPVGGNSPLHF. CDR3 in DNA: TGTGCCAGCTCACCACCGGTGGGGGGGAATTCACCCCTCCACTTT. The variable domain in full, with the rest retrieved from reference TRBV18 and TRBJ1-6, is NAGVMQNPRHLVRRRGQEARLRCSPMKGHSHVYWYRQLPEEGLKFMVYLQKENIIDESGMPKERFSAEFPKEGPSILRIQQVVRGDSAAYFCASSPPVGGNSPLHFGNGTRLTVT.

The V call is TRBV3-1 (or the pseudogene TRBV3-2), the J call TRBJ2-1; 13 positions agree with TRBD2. The CDR3 consists of 16 residues. The junction had 4 bases not matched to a gene; V was cut back by 2 bases and J by 6 bases. The germline CDR1 and CDR2 sequences are LGHDT and YNNKEL (reference sequence). The CDR3 loop reads CASSQRTSGRRNEQFF. CDR3 in DNA: TGTGCCAGCAGCCAACGGACTAGCGGGAGACGCAATGAGCAGTTCTTC.

This chain joins TRBV6-5 and TRBJ2-7; 11 nucleotides line up with TRBD1. After removal of 4 bases from V and 1 base from J, the junction contained 6 bases not matched to a gene. The germline CDR1 and CDR2 sequences are MNHEY and SVGAGI. The CDR3 contains 16 residues. The CDR3 region has the DNA TGTGCCAGCAGTTTTCTGGACAGGGGGCAATCCTACGAGCAGTACTTC. Translating gives CASSFLDRGQSYEQYF.

The chain uses TRBV7-2 and TRBJ2-7, with 11 bases matching TRBD1. CDR1 and CDR2 from the germline V gene are SGHTA and FQGNSA. Trimming removed 7 bases from V and 2 bases from J; junction bases left unmatched: 4. This CDR3 is built from 14 residues. The CDR3 is CASIPGQGAYEQYF. The CDR3 DNA follows: TGTGCCAGCATTCCGGGACAGGGGGCCTACGAGCAGTACTTC.

The chain carries TRBV6-5 and TRBJ1-1; weak D call: TRBD1 (5 bases). Per germline, CDR1 MNHEY and CDR2 SVGAGI. V was pared by 6 bases and J by 0 bases, with 11 bases between. The CDR3 length is 14 residues. In DNA, the CDR3 is TGTGCCAGCAGCCGCGGGGGAATGAACACTGAAGCTTTCTTT. Amino acids: CASSRGGMNTEAFF.

The gene calls are TRBV19 and TRBJ2-1, with 15 bases lining up with TRBD2. The length of the CDR3 is 18 residues. V was pared by 7 bases and J by 3 bases, with 10 bases of the junction left unmatched. The germline V gene encodes CDR1 LNHDA and CDR2 SQIVND (reference sequence). In DNA form, the CDR3 reads TGTGCCAGTAAGGGGACTAGCGGGGGGCCTAGGGGCTACAATGAGCAGTTCTTC. Protein product: CASKGTSGGPRGYNEQFF.

The rearrangement joins TRBV5-1 to TRBJ1-6; perhaps TRBD1 as D (5 bases). The V gene lost 1 base and the J gene lost 5 bases, with 7 bases spanning the gap. The CDR3 is 14 residues long. The V gene's germline CDR1 is SGHRS and CDR2 YFSETQ. The CDR3 spells CASSLRGNNSPLHF. The CDR3 coding sequence is TGCGCCAGCAGCTTGAGGGGTAATAATTCACCCCTCCACTTT.

The CDR3 coding sequence is TGTGCCAGCAGTTACCGGGAGACCCAGTACTTC. Its protein product is CASSYRETQYF. The chain has TRBV6-2 or TRBV6-3 and TRBJ2-5; D not certain. Trimming took 2 bases from V and 5 from J, leaving 3 bases between them. Germline-derived CDR1 and CDR2 are MNHEY and SVGEGT. The CDR3 totals 11 residues.

The V and J genes are TRBV11-2 and TRBJ2-7, with 8 bases lining up with TRBD1. CDR3 length: 17 residues. Germline loops: CDR1 SGHAT, CDR2 FQNNGV. V was clipped by 1 base and J by 3 bases; unmatched bases: 11. The chain's CDR3 is CASSLGLRQGRLYEQYF. The CDR3 DNA reads TGTGCCAGCAGCTTAGGGCTCCGACAGGGGCGACTCTACGAGCAGTACTTC.

For this clone: Other DNA sequences from this sample encode an identical CDR3 as well. This chain joins TRBV3-1 (or the pseudogene TRBV3-2) and TRBJ2-7; possible D gene TRBD1, 6 bases. The CDR3 runs to 14 residues. The V end was cut by 3 bases, the J end by 0 bases, with 9 bases between. The germline gives CDR1 LGHDT, CDR2 YNNKEL (reference sequence). The DNA of the CDR3 is TGTGCCAGCAGCCAGGGGGCTCTCTCCTACGAGCAGTACTTC. Its translation: CASSQGALSYEQYF.

This chain joins TRBV2 and TRBJ2-1, with 11 nucleotides matching TRBD1. This CDR3 is built from 15 residues. V lost 5 bases and J lost 7; bases outside the gene matches: 7. Germline CDR1 SNHLY, CDR2 FYNNEI. The CDR3 bases are TGTGCCAGCAGTTTAAGGACAGGGGGCGCGAATGAGCAGTTCTTC. Protein product: CASSLRTGGANEQFF. Supplemented by reference TRBV2 and TRBJ2-1, the full variable domain reads EPEVTQTPSHQVTQMGQEVILRCVPISNHLYFYWYRQILGQKVEFLVSFYNNEISEKSEIFDDQFSVERPDGSNFTLKIRSTKLEDSAMYFCASSLRTGGANEQFFGPGTRLTVL.

The chain combines TRBV9 with TRBJ1-3, with 8 bases aligning to TRBD1. J gave up 4 bases and V 0 bases, and 6 bases lay outside the gene matches. The CDR3 has 16 residues. CDR1 SGDLS and CDR2 YYNGEE come from the germline V gene. This chain's CDR3 is CASSVATRTGGNTIYF. CDR3 nucleotide sequence: TGTGCCAGCAGCGTAGCTACGAGGACAGGGGGAAACACCATATATTTT.